Below are 14 T cell receptor beta chains sequenced from a single sample in a study of human T cells and chemical hapten exposure (dated by TCRdb to the early 2020s). Sample time point, as interpreted from the label and publication: patch test 2, 6 weeks after DPC sensitization. The treatment or condition label, as the study defines it: therapeutic diphenylcyclopropenone sensitization with weekly scalp DPC. Library preparation employed RACE. TCRdb shows the sequencer as NextSeq 500. The public sequencing data were trimmed at Q25 with fastp and processed into clonotypes with MiXCR by TCRdb, which kept only in-frame beta chains. Duplicate CDR3 protein sequences are folded into a single record with the most common DNA and genes. Recorded for this sample are about 110,000 distinct CDR3 sequences; less than 10% of them occurred a single time. Jointly, the top ten make up around 3.1% of the sample. Material: whole blood, obtained in connection with sensitization to the hapten diphenylcyclopropenone (DPC). These receptors all come from a middle-aged woman with alopecia areata. Some clones in this sample may be carry-over from other donors' samples.

This clonotype was detected a few times. This sequence joins TRBV6-6 and TRBJ2-1, with TRBD1 matching 10 bases. In germline, CDR1 is MNHNY, CDR2 SVGAGI (reference sequence). V lost 7 bases, J lost 8 bases, and 11 bases stayed unmatched. This CDR3 region has 15 residues. DNA of the CDR3: TGTGCCAGCACCTCTCCCCGGACAGGGGGTGATGAGCAGTTCTTC. Translated: CASTSPRTGGDEQFF.

This clonotype was found a few times. This chain connects TRBV6-6 to TRBJ1-5; 7 bases agree with TRBD1. The germline gives CDR1 MNHNY, CDR2 SVGAGI (reference sequence). Unmatched junction bases numbered 8, after V lost 0 bases and J lost 6 bases. This CDR3 has 16 amino acids. CDR3 nucleotide sequence: TGTGCCAGCAGTTACTCAGGGACAGCTCTCGGTCAGCCCCAGCATTTT. Its protein is CASSYSGTALGQPQHF.

At least ten counts were recorded for this clonotype. The rearrangement links TRBV20-1 to TRBJ2-1; D could derive from TRBD1 or TRBD2 (6 bases each). This CDR3 has 11 amino acids. Germline V CDR1 and CDR2: DFQATT, SNEGSKA (reference sequence). Trimming left V 6 bases short and J 10 bases short, with 13 bases between. The CDR3 DNA reads as TGCAGTGCCAGGGGAGGAGGCGAGCAGTTCTTC. It specifies CSARGGGEQFF.

This clonotype was detected a few times. The chain uses TRBV10-3 and TRBJ2-1; no firm D call. The CDR3 has 14 residues. Germline lookup yields CDR1 ENHRY and CDR2 SYGVKD. Trimming removed 6 bases from V and 0 bases from J, with 9 bases in between. CDR3 DNA: TGTGCCATCAGCAGCTCGAGCTCCTACAATGAGCAGTTCTTC. Protein product: CAISSSSSYNEQFF.

This clonotype was observed many times. V gene TRBV10-3 combines with J gene TRBJ1-5, with D uncertain. V lost 2 bases and J 6 bases, leaving 11 bases between the germline ends. The CDR3 totals 14 residues. Germline CDR1 ENHRY, CDR2 SYGVKD. The CDR3 coding sequence is TGTGCCATCAGTGAGGGGGAAGGGAGTCAGCCCCAGCATTTT. Amino acids: CAISEGEGSQPQHF.

This clonotype came up many times. The chain couples TRBV12-3 or TRBV12-4 to TRBJ2-6, with D perhaps TRBD1 (5 bases). The CDR3 runs to 18 residues. V was pared by 3 bases and J by 1 base, with 16 bases between. For the CDR3, the DNA is TGTGCCAGCAGTTTGTTTCAGGGTTCCTTTTCTGGGGCCAACGTCCTGACTTTC. This translates into CASSLFQGSFSGANVLTF.

This clonotype was detected many times. The gene calls are TRBV7-2 and TRBJ2-2; possible D gene TRBD1, 5 bases. Germline CDR1 and CDR2: SGHTA and FQGNSA. V was trimmed by 5 bases and J by 5 bases, leaving 18 bases between them. This CDR3 is 16 amino acids long. CDR3 sequence: CASSTRTSPMTGELFF. The DNA for the CDR3 is TGTGCCAGCAGCACGCGGACATCTCCGATGACCGGGGAGCTGTTTTTT.

The chain couples TRBV5-4 to TRBJ2-2; D unclear. Germline V gene lookup returns CDR1 SGHNT and CDR2 YYREEE (reference sequence). The CDR3 runs to 13 residues. The germline V and J ends were trimmed by 0 bases and 6 bases, with 6 bases remaining between them. The DNA of the CDR3 is TGTGCCAGCAGCTTGGATGGGCCCGGGGAGCTGTTTTTT. This gives the protein CASSLDGPGELFF.

The gene calls are TRBV7-6 and TRBJ1-2, with a possible D match to TRBD1 (5 bases). V lost 6 bases, J lost 8 bases, and 19 bases lay in between. This CDR3 contains 14 residues. The germline V gene has CDR1 SGHVS and CDR2 FNYEAQ. CDR3 in DNA: TGTGCCAGCAGTCGGGACGGAGGATCGTGGGGCTACACCTTC. It translates to CASSRDGGSWGYTF.

There are a few counts of this clonotype. As DNA, the CDR3 is TGTGCCGTCAAGACTAGCGGGGGGGGCCTAGATACGCAGTATTTT. Protein sequence: CAVKTSGGGLDTQYF. V and J are TRBV12-3 or TRBV12-4 and TRBJ2-3; 14 positions agree with TRBD2. The CDR3 sequence is 15 residues long. Trimming took 11 bases from V and 5 from J; bases not matched to a gene: 9.

Of note for this clonotype: A read error is possible here, since a much larger clone lies one base away. The rearrangement uses TRBV9 and TRBJ2-2, with D possibly matching TRBD1 (5 bases). CDR3 length equals 16 residues. Germline loops: CDR1 SGDLS, CDR2 YYNGEE. With 2 bases removed from V and 2 bases from J, the gap between germline ends came to 13 bases. CDR3 loop: CASSVLVGPNTGELFF. In DNA, the CDR3 is TGTGCCAGCAGCGTCTTAGTGGGGCCCAACACCGGGGAGCTGTTTTTT.

Ten or more counts support this clonotype. CDR3 residues: CASSLGLDTEAFF. The CDR3 DNA sequence: TGTGCCAGCAGCTTAGGTCTAGACACTGAAGCTTTCTTT. The chain links TRBV7-9 to TRBJ1-1, with D unresolved. CDR1 is SEHNR, CDR2 FQNEAQ, per germline (reference sequence). With 1 base removed from V and 3 bases from J, the gap between germline ends came to 6 bases. The CDR3 sequence is 13 residues long.

This clonotype was seen a few times. The V call is TRBV18, the J call TRBJ1-5; D gene uncertain. Germline V gene sequence: CDR1 KGHSH, CDR2 LQKENI. The ends were cut back, 6 bases at V and 2 bases at J, with 11 bases in the middle. CDR3 length equals 14 residues. CDR3 residues: CASSANSGNQPQHF. The CDR3 DNA is TGTGCCAGCTCCGCTAACTCCGGCAATCAGCCCCAGCATTTT.

Ten or more counts support this clonotype. The V gene is TRBV4-2, the J gene TRBJ2-7; 9 nucleotides line up with TRBD1. CDR3 length equals 19 residues. CDR1 LGHNA and CDR2 YNFKEQ come from the germline V gene. V trimming: 0 bases; J trimming: 0 bases; junction bases outside the gene matches: 12. The chain's CDR3 is CASSQEKELLGQGSYEQYF. DNA of the CDR3: TGTGCCAGCAGCCAAGAGAAGGAGCTCCTGGGACAGGGCTCCTACGAGCAGTACTTC.